One and the same sample provided the 27 T cell receptor beta chains below, sequenced in a study of response to subunit inactivated influenza vaccine. TCRdb reprocessed the RT-PCR reads via MiXCR and lists one record per CDR3 protein. The sample includes around 470,000 distinct CDR3 sequences, approximately 7.7% seen only once; the top ten take 13%. Sequences were derived from PBMCs from blood, sampled about 23 months after vaccination. The receptors originated from a man between 50 and 75 years old who received an inactivated influenza vaccine.

J is TRBJ2-3 and V is TRBV6-5, with 7 bases aligning to TRBD2. Germline trimming cut 4 bases from V and 3 bases from J; bases unmatched to any gene: 10. Germline CDR1 is MNHEY and CDR2 is SVGAGI. This CDR3 is 16 amino acids long. The CDR3 loop reads CASSSPASGSTDTQYF. CDR3 sequence (DNA): TGTGCCAGCAGTTCTCCCGCTAGCGGTTCAACAGATACGCAGTATTTT.

This clonotype was recorded at least ten times. The V call is TRBV29-1, the J call TRBJ1-1, with TRBD1 as a possible D gene (5 bases). Between the trimmed V and J ends, which lost 1 base and 11 bases, there was a span of 14 bases. Germline V gives CDR1 SQVTM, CDR2 ANQGSEA. This CDR3 spans 12 amino acids. The CDR3 DNA is TGCAGCGTTGAAGTGGGGATGGGGGTGGCTTTCTTT. This codes for CSVEVGMGVAFF.

This clonotype was seen only a few times. The chain employs TRBV9 and TRBJ2-3; D unresolved. Germline assignment: CDR1 SGDLS and CDR2 YYNGEE. V was clipped by 4 bases and J by 1 base, with 19 bases between them. The CDR3 covers 17 residues. The CDR3 is CASSHLTSAARTDTQYF. The CDR3 DNA sequence: TGTGCCAGCAGCCACCTAACCTCGGCAGCCCGCACAGATACGCAGTATTTT.

This clonotype was found many times. The chain recombines TRBV7-2 with TRBJ1-4; 9 positions match TRBD1. V gave up 3 bases and J gave up 9 bases; unmatched junction bases: 11. Germline lookup yields CDR1 SGHTA and CDR2 FQGNSA. The CDR3 covers 16 residues. The DNA for the CDR3 is TGTGCCAGCAGCTTGGAATCGACAGGGGGACGTAAAAAACTGTTTTTT. Translation: CASSLESTGGRKKLFF.

DNA of the CDR3: TGTGCCAGCAGCACTCGGCCTTATCCTCCGTTCTTC. Encoded protein: CASSTRPYPPFF. The chain combines TRBV7-2 with TRBJ2-1; D unresolved. The germline V gene has CDR1 SGHTA and CDR2 FQGNSA. V lost 5 bases and J lost 15, with 17 bases in between. The CDR3 spans 12 residues.

This clonotype has a count of ten or more. The chain combines TRBV7-2 with TRBJ1-1, with D possibly TRBD1 on 6 matching bases. Germline V gives CDR1 SGHTA, CDR2 FQGNSA. The V end lost 0 bases, the J end lost 0 bases, and 11 bases lay between the germline ends. The CDR3 consists of 16 residues. CDR3 nucleotides: TGTGCCAGCAGCTTAGCGGGCAGGGGAGTGAACACTGAAGCTTTCTTT. Translated: CASSLAGRGVNTEAFF. Complete variable domain (other parts from reference TRBV7-2 and TRBJ1-1): GAGVSQSPSNKVTEKGKDVELRCDPISGHTALYWYRQSLGQGLEFLIYFQGNSAPDKSGLPSDRFSAERTGGSVSTLTIQRTQQEDSAVYLCASSLAGRGVNTEAFFGQGTRLTVV.

The V and J genes are TRBV20-1 and TRBJ2-3, with TRBD2 as a possible D gene (5 bases). Trimming left V 2 bases short and J 4 bases short, with 13 bases between. In germline, CDR1 is DFQATT, CDR2 SNEGSKA (reference sequence). The CDR3 spans 14 residues. CDR3 DNA sequence: TGCAGTGCTAGAAGTGTGAAGAGGGCAGATACGCAGTATTTT. This gives the protein CSARSVKRADTQYF.

This clonotype was detected ten times or more. The chain has TRBV4-1 and TRBJ1-1, with 7 bases lining up with TRBD1. CDR1 MGHRA and CDR2 YSYEKL come from the germline V gene. V trimming: 4 bases; J trimming: 6 bases; junction bases outside the gene matches: 5. The CDR3 consists of 13 residues. The CDR3 region is CASSLTGVAEAFF. CDR3 nucleotides: TGCGCCAGCAGCCTCACAGGGGTAGCTGAAGCTTTCTTT.

This clonotype was observed many times. The chain combines TRBV6-2 or TRBV6-3 with TRBJ2-5, with D possibly TRBD1 on 5 matching bases. Looked up from germline, CDR1 is MNHEY and CDR2 is SVGEGT. The CDR3 is 14 residues long. The V end was cut by 7 bases, the J end by 1 base, with 13 bases between. CDR3 residues: CASTPQGTQETQYF. The CDR3 DNA sequence: TGTGCCAGCACCCCTCAGGGTACCCAAGAGACCCAGTACTTC.

V and J are TRBV2 and TRBJ2-6, with 8 positions matching TRBD1. Trimming removed 9 bases from V and 1 base from J; junction bases left unmatched: 8. This CDR3 is 16 amino acids long. CDR1 is SNHLY and CDR2 is FYNNEI in the germline V gene. The CDR3: CASDRQGRSGANVLTF. In DNA form, the CDR3 reads TGTGCCAGTGACCGACAGGGGAGGTCTGGGGCCAACGTCCTGACTTTC.

This clonotype has more than one count but fewer than ten. V usage is TRBV14 and J usage is TRBJ1-1; D not certain. The CDR3 runs 13 residues. In germline, CDR1 is SGHDN, CDR2 FVKESK. V lost 1 base and J lost 5, with 8 bases in between. This CDR3 is CASSQVTGTEAFF. The CDR3 coding sequence is TGTGCCAGCAGCCAAGTTACGGGGACTGAAGCTTTCTTT. The whole variable domain, remainder taken from reference TRBV14 and TRBJ1-1, is EAGVTQFPSHSVIEKGQTVTLRCDPISGHDNLYWYRRVMGKEIKFLLHFVKESKQDESGMPNNRFLAERTGGTYSTLKVQPAELEDSGVYFCASSQVTGTEAFFGQGTRLTVV.

V usage is TRBV5-1 and J usage is TRBJ2-3; 12 nucleotides match TRBD2. The germline V gene has CDR1 SGHRS and CDR2 YFSETQ. The CDR3 consists of 17 residues. V lost 0 bases to trimming and J lost 7 bases; unmatched junction nucleotides: 9. This CDR3 reads CASSLVPLAGGPNTQYF. The CDR3 DNA reads as TGCGCCAGCAGCTTGGTCCCTCTAGCGGGGGGGCCAAATACGCAGTATTTT.

This clonotype was recorded a few times. The chain couples TRBV11-2 to TRBJ2-5; the D gene is possibly TRBD2 (5 bases). CDR3 length: 14 residues. V gave up 3 bases and J gave up 2 bases, with 10 bases separating them. Germline loops: CDR1 SGHAT, CDR2 FQNNGV. The CDR3, as DNA: TGTGCCAGCAGCTTCGGGATGGGGCAAGAGACCCAGTACTTC. As protein: CASSFGMGQETQYF.

This clonotype was recorded many times. The gene calls are TRBV20-1 and TRBJ1-6; D uncertain. CDR3 length: 13 amino acids. Germline CDR1 DFQATT, CDR2 SNEGSKA (reference sequence). V shed 0 bases and J shed 18 bases, with 18 bases lying between them. The CDR3 DNA follows: TGCAGTGCTAGAGATGACCGGGCCAAGGTCCCCCACTTT. This translates into CSARDDRAKVPHF.

This clonotype was recorded a few times. This chain uses TRBV12-3 or TRBV12-4 with TRBJ2-3, with D hard to call. The CDR3 is made up of 15 amino acids. Trimming shortened V by 0 bases and J by 0 bases, and 7 bases separated the two germline ends. CDR3: CASSLAATSTDTQYF. The CDR3 region has the DNA TGTGCCAGCAGTTTAGCGGCCACTAGCACAGATACGCAGTATTTT.

This clonotype was observed a few times. CDR3 bases: TGCGCCAGCAACGAAGGAGACAGGGTCCCATTGGACGGGGAGCTGTTTTTT. Its protein product is CASNEGDRVPLDGELFF. This chain uses TRBV5-1 with TRBJ2-2; TRBD1 agrees at 7 bases. This CDR3 comprises 17 residues. The J segment lost 7 bases and the V segment lost 6 bases, leaving 18 bases of the junction unmatched. Germline CDR1 reads SGHRS; CDR2 reads YFSETQ.

V and J are TRBV7-8 and TRBJ2-7; D perhaps matches TRBD2 (7 bases). Trimming took 11 bases from V and 3 from J, leaving 29 bases between them. Germline loops: CDR1 SGHVS, CDR2 FQNEAQ. The CDR3 spans 17 residues. The DNA for the CDR3 is TGTGCCTCCAGGCCATTTACGGGGGGCGCTTCCTTCTACGAGCAGTACTTC. Translated, it gives CASRPFTGGASFYEQYF.

This clonotype was detected many times. The J gene is TRBJ2-7, the V gene TRBV11-2; D call uncertain. CDR3 length: 12 residues. V was trimmed by 1 base and J by 6 bases, leaving 7 bases between them. Per the germline V gene, CDR1 is SGHAT and CDR2 is FQNNGV. CDR3 DNA sequence: TGTGCCAGCAGCTTAGGCTGGGCCGAGCAGTACTTC. Residues: CASSLGWAEQYF.

The CDR3 here is CASSADGWYEQYF. CDR3 bases: TGTGCCAGCAGCGCCGACGGGTGGTACGAGCAGTACTTC. The rearrangement links TRBV7-2 to TRBJ2-7; unclear D gene. Trimming removed 5 bases from V and 4 bases from J, with 12 bases in between. The CDR3 is made up of 13 amino acids. Germline V gives CDR1 SGHTA, CDR2 FQGNSA.

The chain recombines TRBV6-2 or TRBV6-3 with TRBJ2-6, with D tentatively TRBD2 (5 bases). Germline assignment: CDR1 MNHEY and CDR2 SVGEGT. The CDR3 has 15 residues. Trimming took off 7 bases at V and 1 base at J, with 11 bases between the two ends. The CDR3 nucleotides read TGTGCCAGCACCCCTGCGGGTTCTGGGGCCAACGTCCTGACTTTC. Protein: CASTPAGSGANVLTF.

This clonotype turned up a few times. V gene TRBV7-3 combines with J gene TRBJ1-6; no firm D call. V was cut by 5 bases and J by 5 bases, with 7 bases left in between. Germline CDR1 SGHTA, CDR2 FQGTGA. CDR3 length: 13 amino acids. Written as DNA, the CDR3 is TGTGCCAGCAGCCAGACCAATAATTCACCCCTCCACTTT. Amino acids: CASSQTNNSPLHF.

The chain links TRBV2 to TRBJ2-1, with 10 bases fitting TRBD2. Germline CDR1 reads SNHLY; CDR2 reads FYNNEI. V trimming: 8 bases; J trimming: 7 bases; junction bases outside the gene matches: 11. This CDR3 region has 15 residues. The CDR3 region has the DNA TGTGCCAGCCGGACAGCGGGGGGGCCGGGGAATGAGCAGTTCTTC. It specifies CASRTAGGPGNEQFF. The whole variable domain, remainder taken from reference TRBV2 and TRBJ2-1, is EPEVTQTPSHQVTQMGQEVILRCVPISNHLYFYWYRQILGQKVEFLVSFYNNEISEKSEIFDDQFSVERPDGSNFTLKIRSTKLEDSAMYFCASRTAGGPGNEQFFGPGTRLTVL.

This clonotype was seen a few times. The rearrangement links TRBV6-1 to TRBJ2-5; 10 nucleotides line up with TRBD2. V gave up 6 bases and J gave up 7 bases; unmatched junction bases: 11. Germline values: CDR1 MNHNS, CDR2 SASEGT. The CDR3 contains 15 residues. The CDR3 DNA reads TGTGCCAGCAGGCCTAATCTAGCGGGGGAGAGGACCCAGTACTTC. It yields the protein CASRPNLAGERTQYF.

This clonotype has at least ten counts. The chain employs TRBV5-1 and TRBJ2-3; D may match TRBD1 or TRBD2 (6 bases each). Germline CDR1 and CDR2: SGHRS and YFSETQ. V lost 5 bases to trimming and J lost 3 bases, with 16 bases between them. The CDR3 is 15 amino acids. The CDR3 sequence: CASRVSGRGTDTQYF. The DNA for the CDR3 is TGCGCCAGCAGAGTTAGCGGAAGGGGGACAGATACGCAGTATTTT.

As regards this clonotype: A clone one base away is much larger, so this may be a read error. Without the conserved terminal phenylalanine or tryptophan, this CDR3 likely stems from a read error. This chain uses TRBV20-1 with TRBJ1-1; D unresolved. This CDR3 is 13 amino acids long. V was pared by 3 bases and J by 4 bases, with 12 bases between. In germline, CDR1 is DFQATT, CDR2 SNEGSKA (reference sequence). The CDR3 reads CSARGRVGTEAFL. Here the CDR3 DNA reads TGCAGTGCTAGGGGCCGGGTGGGCACTGAAGCTTTCCTT.

This clonotype occurred a few times. The chain is built from TRBV19 and TRBJ2-2; TRBD1 agrees at 8 bases. Germline V gives CDR1 LNHDA, CDR2 SQIVND (reference sequence). V gave up 7 bases and J gave up 4 bases; unmatched junction bases: 11. This CDR3 has 16 amino acids. The CDR3: CASTVTRGPSTGELFF. CDR3 sequence (DNA): TGTGCCAGTACTGTGACCAGGGGGCCGAGCACCGGGGAGCTGTTTTTT.

This clonotype was found many times. This chain uses TRBV2 with TRBJ2-3; TRBD1 matches 10 bases. Germline lookup yields CDR1 SNHLY and CDR2 FYNNEI. J lost 6 bases, V lost 5 bases, and 2 bases had no gene match. The CDR3 length is 13 residues. CDR3 DNA sequence: TGTGCCAGCAGTCAGGACAGGGGGGATACGCAGTATTTT. Amino acid sequence: CASSQDRGDTQYF.